The 25 T cell receptor beta chains listed next were all sequenced from one sample in a study of CD8+ T cells in alopecia areata. Treatment noted: oral pan-JAK inhibitor, 5-10 mg twice daily. Extraction and reverse transcription of RNA yielded cDNA as the sequencing template. Assay: immunoSEQ multiplex PCR; the TCRdb copy retains only in-frame clones and omits some. The sample shows about 64,000 clones, around 46% of them seen only once. This sample comprised CD8+ T cells sorted from blood, obtained at approximately week 39, from a patient treated with tofacitinib. The receptor set was obtained from a human donor with alopecia areata.

The chain links TRBV9 to TRBJ1-2; a possible D gene is TRBD1 (5 bases). CDR1 and CDR2 (germline): SGDLS, YYNGEE. Trimming removed 5 bases at V and 3 bases at J, with 8 bases between. The CDR3 runs 12 residues. In DNA, the CDR3 is TGTGCCAGCAGGGACATTTACTATGGCTACACCTTC. Its protein is CASRDIYYGYTF.

In DNA form, the CDR3 reads TGCAGCGTCCGAAGAGATGAGCAGTTCTTC. This encodes CSVRRDEQFF. The chain links TRBV29-1 to TRBJ2-1; D unclear. Germline values: CDR1 SQVTM, CDR2 ANQGSEA. The CDR3 spans 10 residues. V lost 6 bases and J 8 bases, leaving 8 bases between the germline ends.

This clone was counted a few times. The chain recombines TRBV19 with TRBJ2-1, with 7 positions matching TRBD2. Germline V gene lookup returns CDR1 LNHDA and CDR2 SQIVND (reference sequence). Losses at the gene ends were 3 bases for V and 5 bases for J; bases not matched to a gene: 7. The CDR3 extends over 15 amino acids. CDR3: CASSMTLGGDNEQFF. In DNA, the CDR3 is TGTGCCAGTAGTATGACTTTGGGGGGGGACAATGAGCAGTTCTTC.

The chain joins TRBV4-1 to TRBJ2-2; D is ambiguous. In germline, CDR1 is MGHRA, CDR2 YSYEKL. CDR3 size: 15 residues. V lost 1 base to trimming and J lost 8 bases, with 14 bases between them. CDR3 loop: CASSQGIAVGGELFF. CDR3 sequence (DNA): TGCGCCAGCAGCCAAGGAATCGCGGTAGGGGGGGAGCTGTTTTTT.

This clone was observed a few times. The chain recombines TRBV9 with TRBJ2-7; 7 nucleotides match TRBD2. Germline CDR1 reads SGDLS; CDR2 reads YYNGEE. The V and J ends lost 2 bases and 6 bases, in that order; junction bases with no gene match: 11. This CDR3 is 15 amino acids long. In DNA, the CDR3 is TGTGCCAGCAGCGTCGGTAGCGGGCCCTCTCTCGAGCAGTACTTC. Residues: CASSVGSGPSLEQYF.

V is TRBV5-1 and J is TRBJ1-1; no definite D call. The germline CDR1 and CDR2 sequences are SGHRS and YFSETQ. The CDR3 extends over 15 amino acids. Between the trimmed V and J ends, which lost 0 bases and 3 bases, there was a span of 12 bases. The CDR3, as DNA: TGCGCCAGCAGCTTGGTGGTCGGCGGAGACACTGAAGCTTTCTTT. This encodes CASSLVVGGDTEAFF.

This clone was detected a few times. The rearrangement links TRBV5-4 to TRBJ2-5, with unresolved D. CDR1 is SGHNT, CDR2 YYREEE, per germline (reference sequence). Trimming removed 4 bases from V and 5 bases from J, with 12 bases in between. CDR3 length: 13 residues. CDR3 coding DNA: TGTGCCAGCAGCCAGGTGACTGGCGAGACCCAGTACTTC. Translation gives CASSQVTGETQYF.

The chain is built from TRBV7-2 and TRBJ2-1; D is perhaps TRBD1 (6 bases). The CDR3 has 15 residues. V shed 6 bases and J shed 7 bases, with 19 bases lying between them. In germline, CDR1 is SGHTA, CDR2 FQGNSA. The CDR3 bases are TGTGCCAGCAGTTACCGACAGGTAGTGGCTAATGAGCAGTTCTTC. Its protein is CASSYRQVVANEQFF.

This clone was counted a few times. The chain carries TRBV30 and TRBJ1-4; 8 bases map to TRBD1. Germline V gene lookup returns CDR1 GTSNPN and CDR2 SVGIG (reference sequence). J was trimmed by 8 bases and V by 3 bases; bases with no gene match: 8. This CDR3 has 14 amino acids. The CDR3 nucleotides are TGTGCCTGGAGCGAACAGGGGGTTCGGGAAAAACTGTTTTTT. It is translated as CAWSEQGVREKLFF. The whole variable domain, filled in from reference TRBV30 and TRBJ1-4, reads SQTIHQWPATLVQPVGSPLSLECTVEGTSNPNLYWYRQAAGRGLQLLFYSVGIGQISSEVPQNLSASRPQDRQFILSSKKLLLSDSGFYLCAWSEQGVREKLFFGSGTQLSVL.

This chain uses TRBV30 with TRBJ1-1; possible D gene TRBD1, 6 bases. V gave up 7 bases and J gave up 0 bases, with 15 bases separating them. This CDR3 contains 14 residues. Germline V gene lookup returns CDR1 GTSNPN and CDR2 SVGIG (reference sequence). As DNA, the CDR3 is TGTGCCTTGCTACCGGGACACATGAACACTGAAGCTTTCTTT. Translating gives CALLPGHMNTEAFF.

The chain uses TRBV6-6 and TRBJ1-5, with a tentative D call TRBD1 (6 bases). CDR1 is MNHNY and CDR2 is SVGAGI in the germline V gene (reference sequence). V lost 6 bases to trimming and J lost 3 bases, with 12 bases between them. CDR3 length equals 14 residues. The CDR3: CASSSDSHNQPQHF. The CDR3 DNA is TGTGCCAGCAGCTCGGACAGCCACAATCAGCCCCAGCATTTT.

V gene TRBV7-6 combines with J gene TRBJ1-5; TRBD1 aligns across 8 bases. Germline V lookup: CDR1 SGHVS, CDR2 FNYEAQ. The CDR3 has 15 amino acids. The V gene end was trimmed by 2 bases and the J gene end by 5 bases; junction bases not matched to a gene: 5. Here the CDR3 DNA reads TGTGCCAGCAGCTTACGGACAGGGCCGGATCAGCCCCAGCATTTT. This gives the protein CASSLRTGPDQPQHF.

The genes are TRBV9 and TRBJ2-7; D unclear. The germline V gene encodes CDR1 SGDLS and CDR2 YYNGEE. This CDR3 spans 14 amino acids. Between the trimmed V and J ends, which lost 0 bases and 3 bases, there was a span of 10 bases. The CDR3 DNA reads TGTGCCAGCAGCGTAGGGTATGGGGTCTACGAGCAGTACTTC. Translating it yields CASSVGYGVYEQYF.

The rearrangement joins TRBV9 to TRBJ2-7; D unresolved. The CDR3 consists of 14 residues. Germline CDR1 SGDLS, CDR2 YYNGEE. V was cut by 3 bases and J by 7 bases, with 17 bases left in between. The CDR3, as DNA: TGTGCCAGCAGCGACCGGACGGACCGTAGGGAGCAGTACTTC. As protein: CASSDRTDRREQYF.

V gene TRBV29-1 combines with J gene TRBJ2-1, with a weak D call TRBD1 (7 bases). This CDR3 has 15 residues. Looked up from germline, CDR1 is SQVTM and CDR2 is ANQGSEA. With 6 bases removed from V and 6 bases from J, the gap between germline ends came to 21 bases. The CDR3 DNA is TGCAGCGTAAGCGGCCCAGGGGGACTGAGCAATGAGCAGTTCTTC. The encoded protein is CSVSGPGGLSNEQFF.

This clone has only one observation. The chain is built from TRBV30 and TRBJ1-5; D is possibly TRBD1 (5 bases). Looked up from germline, CDR1 is GTSNPN and CDR2 is SVGIG (reference sequence). V gave up 2 bases and J gave up 5 bases, with 16 bases separating them. This CDR3 region has 15 residues. The CDR3 DNA reads TGTGCCTGGAGTAACGAAGGGGTTCGCCATCAGCCCCAGCATTTT. This translates into CAWSNEGVRHQPQHF.

This clone was counted a few times. The chain uses TRBV5-4 and TRBJ1-1; unclear D gene. The CDR3 is 14 amino acids. The germline V and J ends were trimmed by 4 bases and 1 base, with 11 bases remaining between them. Germline V lookup: CDR1 SGHNT, CDR2 YYREEE (reference sequence). Here the CDR3 DNA reads TGTGCCAGCAGCCCAGAGGTAGGGAACACTGAAGCTTTCTTT. Protein sequence: CASSPEVGNTEAFF.

The chain links TRBV25-1 to TRBJ2-3; a weak D match, TRBD1 (5 bases). Germline lookup yields CDR1 MGHDK and CDR2 SYGVNS. Trimming stripped 1 base from V and 13 bases from J, with 18 bases between. The CDR3 covers 14 residues. Here the CDR3 DNA reads TGTGCCAGCAGTGAATGGAATCTCGGACAAGGGAAGTATTTT. Its protein product is CASSEWNLGQGKYF.

This chain uses TRBV28 with TRBJ1-5; a weak D match, TRBD1 (6 bases). Germline lookup yields CDR1 MDHEN and CDR2 SYDVKM. The CDR3 runs 14 residues. The V gene lost 5 bases and the J gene lost 6 bases, with 14 bases spanning the gap. Written as DNA, the CDR3 is TGTGCCAGCAGTGCCCACAGGGTTGGTCAGCCCCAGCATTTT. It encodes CASSAHRVGQPQHF.

J is TRBJ1-1 and V is TRBV6-1; 8 bases line up with TRBD1. The germline V gene has CDR1 MNHNS and CDR2 SASEGT. The CDR3 sequence is 15 residues long. The V gene end was trimmed by 3 bases and the J gene end by 5 bases; junction bases not matched to a gene: 8. Written as DNA, the CDR3 is TGTGCCAGCAGTGATCTAGGCAGGGGGCATACTGAAGCTTTCTTT. It yields the protein CASSDLGRGHTEAFF.

This clone was recorded a few times. The rearrangement joins TRBV5-1 to TRBJ1-2, with a possible D match to TRBD1 (6 bases). The CDR3 runs 14 residues. Germline loops: CDR1 SGHRS, CDR2 YFSETQ. V dropped 5 bases and J dropped 3 bases, with 14 bases sitting between them. The CDR3 region has the DNA TGCGCCAGCAGGGAGACAGGATTCGACTATGGCTACACCTTC. Translation: CASRETGFDYGYTF.

The chain uses TRBV11-2 and TRBJ2-5, with D possibly TRBD2 on 6 matching bases. The germline gives CDR1 SGHAT, CDR2 FQNNGV. CDR3 length: 13 residues. V dropped 4 bases and J dropped 2 bases, with 8 bases sitting between them. The CDR3 reads CASSYRGQETQYF. DNA for the CDR3: TGTGCCAGCAGCTATCGGGGGCAAGAGACCCAGTACTTC.

The chain couples TRBV19 to TRBJ2-1; 9 bases line up with TRBD2. CDR1 LNHDA and CDR2 SQIVND come from the germline V gene (reference sequence). V gave up 6 bases and J gave up 1 base; unmatched junction bases: 4. This CDR3 comprises 15 residues. The CDR3 region is CASSRSGSSYNEQFF. CDR3 coding DNA: TGTGCCAGTAGCCGTAGCGGGAGTTCCTACAATGAGCAGTTCTTC.

The CDR3: CASRDHKTANYGYTF. CDR3 DNA: TGTGCCAGCAGGGACCATAAGACCGCTAACTATGGCTACACCTTC. The J gene is TRBJ1-2, the V gene TRBV6-1; D gene unclear. The length of the CDR3 is 15 residues. Germline V CDR1 and CDR2: MNHNS, SASEGT. V lost 6 bases and J lost 0, with 14 bases in between.

This chain joins TRBV4-1 and TRBJ2-7, with 14 bases identical to TRBD2. CDR1 is MGHRA, CDR2 YSYEKL, per germline. V was clipped by 8 bases and J by 6 bases; unmatched bases: 6. The CDR3 loop spans 14 amino acids. Here the CDR3 reads CASGGTSGSVEQYF. DNA for the CDR3: TGCGCCAGCGGGGGGACTAGCGGGAGTGTCGAGCAGTACTTC.